These 3 T cell receptor beta chains were all obtained from the same sample, sequenced in a study of blood T cells in healthy people across ages (dated by TCRdb to between 2014 and 2016). The method behind the library was 5' RACE. Reads for this sample came from an Illumina HiSeq 2500. A second PCR of roughly 7 to 11 cycles was run with a J-beta primer mix and a sample-barcoded 5' primer. TCRdb trimmed the raw reads at Q25, called clones with MiXCR and kept productive beta chains. Every distinct CDR3 protein forms one entry, paired with its most common genes and DNA. The sample contains about 1.4 million distinct CDR3 sequences, around 59% of them found a single time. The ten largest clones take up 6.7% of the sample. The material sequenced was blood. The origin of the receptors is a young man in good health.

The genes are TRBV10-3 and TRBJ1-2, with D tentatively TRBD1 (5 bases). The V end lost 11 bases, the J end lost 4 bases, and 17 bases lay between the germline ends. CDR1 is ENHRY and CDR2 is SYGVKD in the germline V gene. This CDR3 has 13 residues. CDR3: CASRLDRVYGYTF. The CDR3 DNA sequence: TGTGCCTCCCGTCTTGACAGAGTCTATGGCTACACCTTC.

The chain joins TRBV5-1 to TRBJ2-2; D is perhaps TRBD2 (6 bases). The CDR3 extends over 14 amino acids. CDR1 is SGHRS, CDR2 YFSETQ, per germline. Trimming left V 0 bases short and J 7 bases short, with 10 bases between. CDR3 protein: CASSLAGGIGELFF. The CDR3 DNA reads TGCGCCAGCAGCTTGGCCGGAGGGATCGGGGAGCTGTTTTTT. The full variable domain, rest sourced from reference TRBV5-1 and TRBJ2-2, is KAGVTQTPRYLIKTRGQQVTLSCSPISGHRSVSWYQQTPGQGLQFLFEYFSETQRNKGNFPGRFSGRQFSNSRSEMNVSTLELGDSALYLCASSLAGGIGELFFGEGSRLTVL.

As to this clonotype: This CDR3 fails to terminate in the conserved phenylalanine or tryptophan, so it likely reflects a read error. This chain links TRBV7-9 with TRBJ2-3, with 8 positions matching TRBD2. The junction had 4 bases not matched to a gene; V was cut back by 5 bases and J by 3 bases. The CDR3 contains 14 residues. Germline V lookup: CDR1 SEHNR, CDR2 FQNEAQ (reference sequence). This CDR3 is CASSVSGDTDTQYY. CDR3 in DNA: TGTGCCAGCAGCGTTAGCGGGGATACAGATACGCAGTATTAT.